This TCR beta chain appears in the sequencing data of a study of T cell responses to AZD1222 COVID-19 vaccine. Of note for this clone: The antigen is not known.

The table came from immunoSEQ multiplex PCR; TCRdb's copy has only in-frame clones and leaves some out. The data hold some 190,000 clones, with around 90% observed a single time. After removal of 5 bases from V and 1 base from J, the junction contained 8 bases not matched to a gene. The CDR3 is made up of 15 amino acids. From germline, CDR1 is LNHDA and CDR2 SQIVND (reference sequence). Study conclusions and caveats: Sampled repertoires all dated from after the peak T cell response.

The V and J genes are TRBV19 and TRBJ2-7, with 7 nucleotides matching TRBD1. This receptor was identified in an adult who received the AZD1222 COVID-19 vaccine. The source material was peripheral blood, sampled 28 days after the second AZD1222 dose. The CDR3 loop reads CASSVRDSASYEQYF. CDR3 bases: TGTGCCAGTAGTGTCCGGGACAGTGCTTCCTACGAGCAGTACTTC.